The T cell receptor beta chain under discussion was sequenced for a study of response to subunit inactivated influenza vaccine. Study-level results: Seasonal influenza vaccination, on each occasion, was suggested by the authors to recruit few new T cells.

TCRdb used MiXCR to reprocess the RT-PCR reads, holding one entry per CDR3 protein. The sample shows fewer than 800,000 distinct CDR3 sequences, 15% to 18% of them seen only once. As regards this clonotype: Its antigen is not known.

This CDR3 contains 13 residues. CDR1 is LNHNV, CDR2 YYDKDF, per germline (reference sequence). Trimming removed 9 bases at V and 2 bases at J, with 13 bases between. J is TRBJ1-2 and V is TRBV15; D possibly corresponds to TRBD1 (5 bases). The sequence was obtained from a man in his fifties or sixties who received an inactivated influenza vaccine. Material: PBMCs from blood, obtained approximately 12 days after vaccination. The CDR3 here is CATSGTANYGYTF. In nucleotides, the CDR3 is TGTGCCACTAGCGGGACGGCGAACTATGGCTACACCTTC.